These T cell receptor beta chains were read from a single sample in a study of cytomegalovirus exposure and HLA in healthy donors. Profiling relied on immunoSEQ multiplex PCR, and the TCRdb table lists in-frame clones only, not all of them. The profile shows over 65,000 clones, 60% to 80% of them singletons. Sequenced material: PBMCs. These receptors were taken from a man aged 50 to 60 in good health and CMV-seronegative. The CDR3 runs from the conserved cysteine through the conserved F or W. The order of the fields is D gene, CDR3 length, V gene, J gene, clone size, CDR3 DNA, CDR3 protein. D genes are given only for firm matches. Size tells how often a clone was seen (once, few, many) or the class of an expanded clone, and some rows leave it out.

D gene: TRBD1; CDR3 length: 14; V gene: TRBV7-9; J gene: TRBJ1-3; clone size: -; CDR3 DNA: TGTGCCAGCAGTGGGGACAGGGCAGGAAACACCATATATTTT; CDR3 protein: CASSGDRAGNTIYF
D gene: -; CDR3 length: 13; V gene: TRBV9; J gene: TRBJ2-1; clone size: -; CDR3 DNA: TGTGCCAGCAGCGGGAGCTCCTACAATGAGCAGTTCTTC; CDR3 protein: CASSGSSYNEQFF
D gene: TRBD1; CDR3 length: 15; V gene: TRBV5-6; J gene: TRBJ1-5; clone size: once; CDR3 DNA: TGTGCCAGCAGCTTGAGGACAGGGCGCAATCAGCCCCAGCATTTT; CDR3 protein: CASSLRTGRNQPQHF
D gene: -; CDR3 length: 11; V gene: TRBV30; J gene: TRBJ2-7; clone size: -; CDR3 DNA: TGTGCCCTGACTCGGGCCTACGAGCAGTACTTC; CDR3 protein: CALTRAYEQYF
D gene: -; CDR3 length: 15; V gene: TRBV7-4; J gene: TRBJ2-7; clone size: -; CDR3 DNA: TGTGCCAGCAGTCAACCCTGGGGCAGCTCCTACGAGCAGTACTTC; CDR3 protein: CASSQPWGSSYEQYF
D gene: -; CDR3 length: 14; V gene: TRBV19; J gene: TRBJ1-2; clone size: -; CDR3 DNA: TGTGCCAGTAGTATAGGTTTATGGGGGGATGGCTACACCTTC; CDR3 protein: CASSIGLWGDGYTF
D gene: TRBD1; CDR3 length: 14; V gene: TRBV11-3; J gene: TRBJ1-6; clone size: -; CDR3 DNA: TGTGCCAGCCCAGGACAGGGGGCAAATTCACCCCTCCACTTT; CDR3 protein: CASPGQGANSPLHF
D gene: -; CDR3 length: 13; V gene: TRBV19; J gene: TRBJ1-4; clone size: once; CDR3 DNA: TGTGCCGTCCAACAGGGTGATAATGAAAAACTGTTTTTT; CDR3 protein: CAVQQGDNEKLFF
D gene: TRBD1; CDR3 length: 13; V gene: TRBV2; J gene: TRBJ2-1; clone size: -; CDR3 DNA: TGTGCCAGCTCGGGACAGAACTACAATGAGCAGTTCTTC; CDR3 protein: CASSGQNYNEQFF
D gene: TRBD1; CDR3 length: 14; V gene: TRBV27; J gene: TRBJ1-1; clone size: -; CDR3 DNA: TGTGCCAGCAGTAAGACAGGGAAGCCCACTGAAGCTTTCTTT; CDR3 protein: CASSKTGKPTEAFF
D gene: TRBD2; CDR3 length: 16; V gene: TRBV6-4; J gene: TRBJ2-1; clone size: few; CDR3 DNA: TGTGCCAGCAGGGGACTAGCGGGTGAAGTGTTGGATGAGCAGTTCTTC; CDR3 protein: CASRGLAGEVLDEQFF
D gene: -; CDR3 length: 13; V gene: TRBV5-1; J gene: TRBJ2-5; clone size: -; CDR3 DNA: TGCGCCAGCAGCCCCGGGATCAAGGGGACCCAGTACTTC; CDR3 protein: CASSPGIKGTQYF
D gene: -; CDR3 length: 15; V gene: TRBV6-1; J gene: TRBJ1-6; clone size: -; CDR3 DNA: TGTGCCAGCAGCCCCGGGGGGACAACTAATTCACCCCTCCACTTT; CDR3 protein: CASSPGGTTNSPLHF
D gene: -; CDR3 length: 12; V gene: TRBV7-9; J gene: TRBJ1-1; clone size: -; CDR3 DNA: TGTTCCAGCAGCTTAGATGGGGGCCGGGCTTTCTTT; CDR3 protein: CSSSLDGGRAFF
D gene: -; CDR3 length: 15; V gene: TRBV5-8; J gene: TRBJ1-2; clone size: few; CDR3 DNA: TGTGCCAGCAGACCCCTCCTACAGGGTCGGTGGGGCTACACCTTC; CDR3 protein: CASRPLLQGRWGYTF
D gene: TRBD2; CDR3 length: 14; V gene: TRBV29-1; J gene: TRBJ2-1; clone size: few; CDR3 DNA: TGCAGCGCCGGGAAAGCGGGGGGAGACAATGAGCAGTTCTTC; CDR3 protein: CSAGKAGGDNEQFF
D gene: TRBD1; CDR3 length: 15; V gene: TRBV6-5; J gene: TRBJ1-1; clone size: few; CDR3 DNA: TGTGCCAGCAGTTACTCTGCAGGGGGCAGCACTGAAGCTTTCTTT; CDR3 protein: CASSYSAGGSTEAFF
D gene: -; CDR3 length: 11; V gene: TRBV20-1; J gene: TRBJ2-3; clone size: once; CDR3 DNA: TGCAGTGCCCCAGCGGTCGGTACGCAGTATTTT; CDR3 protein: CSAPAVGTQYF
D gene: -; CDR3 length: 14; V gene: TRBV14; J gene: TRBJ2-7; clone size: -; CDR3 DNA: TGTGCCAGCAGCCAGCGCAGGGAATCGAGGGAGCAGTACTTC; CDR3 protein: CASSQRRESREQYF
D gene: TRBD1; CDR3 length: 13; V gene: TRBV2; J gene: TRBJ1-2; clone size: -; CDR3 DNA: TGTGCCAGCAGACAAAAAACAGGGGGAGGCTACACCTTC; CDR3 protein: CASRQKTGGGYTF
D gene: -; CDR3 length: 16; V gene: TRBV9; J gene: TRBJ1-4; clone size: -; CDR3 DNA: TGTGCCAGCAGCGTAGGTTCCTGGGGCTCGGATGAAAAACTGTTTTTT; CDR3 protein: CASSVGSWGSDEKLFF
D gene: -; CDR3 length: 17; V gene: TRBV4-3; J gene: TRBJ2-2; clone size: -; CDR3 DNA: TGCGCCAGCAGCCAAGATTGGAGGGGGCGGATCCCCGGGGAGCTGTTTTTT; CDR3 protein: CASSQDWRGRIPGELFF
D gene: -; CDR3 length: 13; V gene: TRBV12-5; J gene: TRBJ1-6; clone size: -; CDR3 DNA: TGTGCTAGTGGTTTGGACACAGGGTTACCCCTCCACTTT; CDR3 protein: CASGLDTGLPLHF
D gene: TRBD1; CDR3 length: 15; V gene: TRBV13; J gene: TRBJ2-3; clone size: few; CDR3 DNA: TGTGCCAGCAGCCTCAGGACAGGGATCACAGATACGCAGTATTTT; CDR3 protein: CASSLRTGITDTQYF
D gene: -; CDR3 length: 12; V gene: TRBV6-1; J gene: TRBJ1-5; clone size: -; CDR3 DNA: TGTGCCATGGGAGATAGCAATCAGCCCCAGCATTTT; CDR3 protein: CAMGDSNQPQHF
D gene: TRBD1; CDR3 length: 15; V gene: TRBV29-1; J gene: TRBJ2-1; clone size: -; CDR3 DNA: TGCAGCGTTGAATGGCGGGACAGGGCCTACAATGAGCAGTTCTTC; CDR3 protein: CSVEWRDRAYNEQFF
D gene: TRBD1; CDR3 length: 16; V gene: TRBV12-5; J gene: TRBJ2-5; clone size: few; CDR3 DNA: TGTGCTAGTGGTTCTACCCTGACAGGGATCGGGGAGACCCAGTACTTC; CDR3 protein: CASGSTLTGIGETQYF
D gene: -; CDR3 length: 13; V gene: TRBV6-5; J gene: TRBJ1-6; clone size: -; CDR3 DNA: TGTGCCATCTCGGTCGGGTCTAATTCACCCCTCCACTTT; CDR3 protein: CAISVGSNSPLHF
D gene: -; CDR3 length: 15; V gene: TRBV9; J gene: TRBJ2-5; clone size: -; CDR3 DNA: TGTGCCAGCAGCGTAGGGGGCCATGTGGGGGAGACCCAGTACTTC; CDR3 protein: CASSVGGHVGETQYF
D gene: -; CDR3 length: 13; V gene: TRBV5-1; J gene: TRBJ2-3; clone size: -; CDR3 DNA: TGCGCCAGCAGCTTGGCCGGCACAGATACGCAGTATTTT; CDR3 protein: CASSLAGTDTQYF
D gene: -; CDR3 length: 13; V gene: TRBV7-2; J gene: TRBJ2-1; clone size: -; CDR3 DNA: TGTGCCAGCAAGCAGGGGGGACCTTACGTTCCGTTCTTC; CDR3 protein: CASKQGGPYVPFF
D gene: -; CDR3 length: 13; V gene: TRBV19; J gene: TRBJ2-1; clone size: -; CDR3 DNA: TGTGCCAGTACCCTGGGGGGATCCAATGAGCAGTTCTTC; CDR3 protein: CASTLGGSNEQFF
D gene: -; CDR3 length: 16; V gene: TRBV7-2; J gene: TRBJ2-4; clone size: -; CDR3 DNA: TGTGCCAGCAGCTTAGTTACAGATATAGCCAAAAACATTCAGTACTTC; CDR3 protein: CASSLVTDIAKNIQYF
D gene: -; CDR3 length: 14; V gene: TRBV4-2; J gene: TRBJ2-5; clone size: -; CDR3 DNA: TGTGCCAGCAGCTACGGGACTGTCCAAGAGACCCAGTACTTC; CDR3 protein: CASSYGTVQETQYF
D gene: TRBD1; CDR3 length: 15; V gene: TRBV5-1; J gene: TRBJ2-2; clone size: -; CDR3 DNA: TGCGCCAGCAGCTTGGTTACAGGGGAGACCGGGGAGCTGTTTTTT; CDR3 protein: CASSLVTGETGELFF
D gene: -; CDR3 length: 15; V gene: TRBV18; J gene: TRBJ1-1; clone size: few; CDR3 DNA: TGTGCCAGCTCACCACCCAACGGCGGAAACACTGAAGCTTTCTTT; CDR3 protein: CASSPPNGGNTEAFF
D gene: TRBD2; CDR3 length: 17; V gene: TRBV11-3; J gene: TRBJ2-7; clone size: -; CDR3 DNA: TGTGCCAGCAGCTCAGGGACTAGCGGGGGGGTTGCCCGAAAGCAGTACTTC; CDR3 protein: CASSSGTSGGVARKQYF
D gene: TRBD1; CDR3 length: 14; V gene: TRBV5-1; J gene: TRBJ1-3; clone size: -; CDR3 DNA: TGCGCCAGCAGCAAGGACAGGGGAGGAAACACCATATATTTT; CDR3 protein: CASSKDRGGNTIYF
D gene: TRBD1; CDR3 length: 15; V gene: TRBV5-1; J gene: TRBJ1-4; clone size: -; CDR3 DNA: TGCGCCAGCAGCCCAAGGACAGGGGAGAATGAAAAACTGTTTTTT; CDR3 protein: CASSPRTGENEKLFF
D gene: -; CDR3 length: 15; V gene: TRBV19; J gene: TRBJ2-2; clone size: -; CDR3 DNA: TGTGCCAGTAGTAACCAGGGGGGTATCACCGGGGAGCTGTTTTTT; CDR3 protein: CASSNQGGITGELFF
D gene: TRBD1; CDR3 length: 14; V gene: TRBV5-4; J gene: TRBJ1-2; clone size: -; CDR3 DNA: TGTGCCAGCAGCCGGACAGGGGGAATCTATGGCTACACCTTC; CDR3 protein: CASSRTGGIYGYTF
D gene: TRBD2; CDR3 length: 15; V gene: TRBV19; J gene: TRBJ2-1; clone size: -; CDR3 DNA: TGTGCCAGTAGTATAGCCCTAGCGGGGTTGCATGAGCAGTTCTTC; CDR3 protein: CASSIALAGLHEQFF
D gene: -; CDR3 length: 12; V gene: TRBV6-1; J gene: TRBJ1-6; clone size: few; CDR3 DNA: TGTGCCAGCAGTTATGGCGGGACACCCCTCCACTTT; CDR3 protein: CASSYGGTPLHF
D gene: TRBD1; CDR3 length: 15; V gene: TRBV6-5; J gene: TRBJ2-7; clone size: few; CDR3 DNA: TGTGCCAGCAGTTACTCTTTACAGGGGGTCGACGAGCAGTACTTC; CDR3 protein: CASSYSLQGVDEQYF
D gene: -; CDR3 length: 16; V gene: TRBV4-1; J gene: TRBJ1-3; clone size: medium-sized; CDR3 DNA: TGCGCCAGCAGCCAAGACAGGGCGGAAACTGGAAACACCATATATTTT; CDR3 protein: CASSQDRAETGNTIYF
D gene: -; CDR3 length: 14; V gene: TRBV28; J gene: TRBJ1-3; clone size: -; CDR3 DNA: TGTGCCAGCAGTAGCGGGGGCTCTGGAAACACCATATATTTT; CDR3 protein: CASSSGGSGNTIYF
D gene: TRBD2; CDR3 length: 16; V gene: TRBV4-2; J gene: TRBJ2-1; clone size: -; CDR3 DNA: TGTGCCAGCAGCCAAGACGGGAGCACAAGCGGGGGTGAGCAGTTCTTC; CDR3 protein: CASSQDGSTSGGEQFF